The clone carrying this T cell receptor beta chain was detected only once. Germline values: CDR1 SGDLS, CDR2 YYNGEE. This CDR3 contains 13 residues. V was pared by 0 bases and J by 2 bases, with 6 bases between. This entry is derived from a study of blood T cell repertoires in COVID-19. Study information: From the United States, Italy and Spain came samples of acute and convalescent COVID-19. PBMCs, B-cell-depleted T cells, or T cells provided the cDNA or gDNA that made up the material.

In the source study's methods: Nucleated cell number was recorded as an estimate derived from reference gene primer amplification. Repertoires were generated with immunoSEQ multiplex PCR, while TCRdb's copy carries only in-frame clones and drops some. That table is the source of V, J and clone size, and D and trimming were worked out from the DNA. The data hold under 300,000 clones, with approximately 79% observed a single time. The receptor was derived from a middle-aged woman with active or convalescent COVID-19. The sequenced material came from peripheral blood. This chain uses TRBV9 with TRBJ2-7; D remains ambiguous. This CDR3 reads CASSVETAYEQYF. DNA of the CDR3: TGTGCCAGCAGCGTAGAAACAGCCTACGAGCAGTACTTC.